This TCR beta chain was profiled in a study of high-grade serous ovarian cancer treatment subgroups. The study's findings and limits: Tumors within one patient showed repertoire similarity of roughly 0.1 to 0.8.

Tumor samples were taken before definitive surgery or chemotherapy. Trimming left V 8 bases short and J 0 bases short, with 11 bases between. Germline-derived CDR1 and CDR2 are LNHDA and SQIVND (reference sequence). The CDR3 length is 14 residues. Sequencing was performed with immunoSEQ multiplex PCR; in TCRdb, only in-frame clones are kept and a portion is missing. The sample holds about 11,000 clones; 83% are singletons and the top ten take under 8.5%. About this clone: Its specificity is not known.

This TCR derives from a human donor with high-grade serous ovarian cancer. The V and J genes are TRBV19 and TRBJ1-3, with D perhaps matching TRBD1 (6 bases). Sample: tumor tissue. CDR3 nucleotide sequence: TGTGCCAGTGCAGACAGGAGCTCTGGAAACACCATATATTTT. It encodes CASADRSSGNTIYF. Drawing the rest from reference TRBV19 and TRBJ1-3, the complete variable domain is DGGITQSPKYLFRKEGQNVTLSCEQNLNHDAMYWYRQDPGQGLRLIYYSQIVNDFQKGDIAEGYSVSREKKESFPLTVTSAQKNPTAFYLCASADRSSGNTIYFGEGSWLTVV.